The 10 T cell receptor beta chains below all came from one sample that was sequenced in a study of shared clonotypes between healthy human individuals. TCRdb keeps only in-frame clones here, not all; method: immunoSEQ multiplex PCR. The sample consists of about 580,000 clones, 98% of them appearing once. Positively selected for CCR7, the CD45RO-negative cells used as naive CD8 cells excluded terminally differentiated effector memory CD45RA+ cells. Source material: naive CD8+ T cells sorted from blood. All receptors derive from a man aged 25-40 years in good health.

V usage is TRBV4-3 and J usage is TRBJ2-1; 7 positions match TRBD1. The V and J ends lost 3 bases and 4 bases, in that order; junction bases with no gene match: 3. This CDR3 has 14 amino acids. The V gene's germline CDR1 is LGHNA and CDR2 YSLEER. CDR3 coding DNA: TGCGCCAGCAGCCAGGACAGGTCATACAATGAGCAGTTCTTC. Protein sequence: CASSQDRSYNEQFF.

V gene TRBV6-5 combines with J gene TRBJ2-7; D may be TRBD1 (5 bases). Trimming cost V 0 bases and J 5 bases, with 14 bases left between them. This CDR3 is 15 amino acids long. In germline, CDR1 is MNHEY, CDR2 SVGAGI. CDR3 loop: CASSYSSGFDHEQYF. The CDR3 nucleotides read TGTGCCAGCAGTTACTCCTCAGGGTTTGACCACGAGCAGTACTTC.

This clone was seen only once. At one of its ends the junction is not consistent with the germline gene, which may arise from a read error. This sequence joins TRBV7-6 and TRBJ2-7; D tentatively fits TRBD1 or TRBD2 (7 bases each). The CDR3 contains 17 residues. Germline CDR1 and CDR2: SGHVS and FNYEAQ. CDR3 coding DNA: TGTGCCAGCAGCTTAGTCAGAACAGGGGAGGGAACCTATGAGCAGTACTTC. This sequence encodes CASSLVRTGEGTYEQYF.

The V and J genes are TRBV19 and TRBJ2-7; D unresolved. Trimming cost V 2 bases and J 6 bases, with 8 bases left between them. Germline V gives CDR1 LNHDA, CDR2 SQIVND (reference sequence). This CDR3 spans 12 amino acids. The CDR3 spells CASSISSAEQYF. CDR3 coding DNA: TGTGCCAGTAGTATATCTTCCGCCGAGCAGTACTTC.

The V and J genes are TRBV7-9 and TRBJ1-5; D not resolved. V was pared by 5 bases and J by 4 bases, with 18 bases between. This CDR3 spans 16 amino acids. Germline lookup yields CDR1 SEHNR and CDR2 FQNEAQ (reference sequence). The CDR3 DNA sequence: TGTGCCAGCAGCCCCCTCTTAGTAAAGTGGAATCAGCCCCAGCATTTT. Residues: CASSPLLVKWNQPQHF.

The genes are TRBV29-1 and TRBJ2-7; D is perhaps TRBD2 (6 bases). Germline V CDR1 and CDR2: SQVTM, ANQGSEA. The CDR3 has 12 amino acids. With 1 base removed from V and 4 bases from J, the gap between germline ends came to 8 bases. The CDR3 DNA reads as TGCAGCGTTGAAGGACTAGGATACGAGCAGTACTTC. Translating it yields CSVEGLGYEQYF.

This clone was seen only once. As DNA, the CDR3 is TGTGCCAGCAGCTTCACAGGGGGAACAGATACGCAGTATTTT. Translated, it gives CASSFTGGTDTQYF. The chain joins TRBV11-2 to TRBJ2-3; TRBD1 aligns across 8 bases. The V gene's germline CDR1 is SGHAT and CDR2 FQNNGV. The CDR3 sequence is 14 residues long. Trimming removed 3 bases from V and 3 bases from J; junction bases left unmatched: 2.

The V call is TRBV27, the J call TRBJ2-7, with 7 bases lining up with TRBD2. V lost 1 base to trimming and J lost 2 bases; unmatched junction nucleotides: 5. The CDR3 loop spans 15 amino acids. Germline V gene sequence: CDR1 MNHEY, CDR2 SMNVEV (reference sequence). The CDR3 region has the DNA TGTGCCAGCAGTTTATTGGCGGGAGTCCCCTACGAGCAGTACTTC. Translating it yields CASSLLAGVPYEQYF.

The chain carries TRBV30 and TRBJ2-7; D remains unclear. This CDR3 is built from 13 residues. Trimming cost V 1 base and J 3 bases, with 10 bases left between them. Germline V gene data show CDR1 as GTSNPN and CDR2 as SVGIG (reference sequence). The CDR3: CAWSETNIYEQYF. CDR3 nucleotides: TGTGCCTGGAGTGAAACCAACATCTACGAGCAGTACTTC.

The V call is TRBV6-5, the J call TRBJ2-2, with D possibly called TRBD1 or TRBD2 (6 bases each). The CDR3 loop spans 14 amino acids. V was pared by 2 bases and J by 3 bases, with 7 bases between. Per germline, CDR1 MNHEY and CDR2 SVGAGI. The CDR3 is CASSYRGHTGELFF. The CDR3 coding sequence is TGTGCCAGCAGTTACCGGGGGCACACCGGGGAGCTGTTTTTT.